This T cell receptor (beta chain) derives from a study of vaccination and CD4 T cells after COVID-19. Across the study: The study drew post-COVID samples a median around 100 days after diagnosis (range 35 to 161). Whole-study findings and limits: The appearance of a median about 86% of reactive clones in convalescent patients occurred only post-vaccination.

The germline V and J ends were trimmed by 4 bases and 2 bases, with 12 bases remaining between them. Per germline, CDR1 MNHNS and CDR2 SASEGT. There are 15 residues in the CDR3. CD4+ T cells that had been cultured provided DNA sequenced with the Oncomine TCR Beta short-read assay. It was from cultured CD4+ T cells that genomic DNA was extracted. A single record per CDR3 protein comes from TCRdb applying MiXCR to the PCR reads. The sample carries 14,000 to 15,000 distinct CDR3 sequences, about 39% recorded once. Regarding treatment: approximately 10-day PBMC culture with coronavirus spike peptide pools or control peptides (ViraFEST assay). Positive PCR tests came between March and December 2020, ahead of the US Alpha, Beta and Delta variants. This clonotype was seen a handful of times. Antigen: not known.

Specimen: CD4+ T cells from blood, cultured in vitro. This sequence originates from a human donor who had recovered from COVID-19. V gene TRBV6-1 combines with J gene TRBJ2-1, with D tentatively TRBD1 or TRBD2 (5 bases each). The CDR3 region is CASSVNGATYNEQFF. The CDR3 DNA reads TGTGCCAGCAGTGTGAACGGGGCGACCTACAATGAGCAGTTCTTC.